These 8 T cell receptor beta chains were sequenced from one sample in a study of spatial heterogeneity in lung cancer. TCRdb itself ran the 5' RACE reads through MiXCR, one entry per CDR3 protein. The repertoire has 6,500 to 8,500 distinct CDR3 sequences, 9.7% of them found once; the top ten carry 24%. The time point: sample taken at primary tumor resection. The sample was normal lung tissue next to the tumor, taken at surgery. These receptors all come from a male donor with early-stage non-small cell lung cancer.

This clonotype was seen ten or more times. The J gene is TRBJ2-5, the V gene TRBV10-3; TRBD2 aligns across 9 bases. The CDR3 has 15 amino acids. CDR1 is ENHRY, CDR2 SYGVKD, per germline. V shed 7 bases and J 0 bases; nucleotides not matched to a gene: 6. CDR3 DNA sequence: TGTGCCATCATGCCAGCGGGAGGAAACCAAGAGACCCAGTACTTC. Translation: CAIMPAGGNQETQYF.

This clonotype was counted many times. This chain's CDR3 is CATSDPGQGRDTQYF. The CDR3 DNA is TGTGCCACCAGTGACCCCGGACAGGGGAGGGATACGCAGTATTTT. The J gene is TRBJ2-3, the V gene TRBV24-1; TRBD1 aligns across 9 bases. V lost 4 bases and J lost 6; bases outside the gene matches: 7. Germline V gene data show CDR1 as KGHDR and CDR2 as SFDVKD. The CDR3 runs to 15 residues.

This clonotype was recorded many times. The rearrangement joins TRBV7-8 to TRBJ2-5; D is undetermined. V gave up 0 bases and J gave up 3 bases, with 5 bases separating them. There are 13 residues in the CDR3. Germline CDR1 reads SGHVS; CDR2 reads FQNEAQ. The CDR3 protein is CASSLAPEETQYF. The DNA of the CDR3 is TGTGCCAGCAGCTTAGCGCCGGAAGAGACCCAGTACTTC.

This clonotype appeared many times. This rearrangement joins TRBV5-1 to TRBJ2-5; 9 nucleotides line up with TRBD1. Trimming removed 0 bases from V and 5 bases from J; junction bases left unmatched: 8. CDR1 and CDR2 from the germline V gene are SGHRS and YFSETQ. This CDR3 comprises 16 residues. Here the CDR3 DNA reads TGCGCCAGCAGCTTGGTACCGGGACAGGGTTGGGAGACCCAGTACTTC. Translation: CASSLVPGQGWETQYF.

Ten or more counts support this clonotype. The chain couples TRBV19 to TRBJ1-5; 8 bases are a match to TRBD1. With V trimmed by 6 bases and J by 5 bases, 6 bases remained unmatched. The CDR3 runs 14 residues. CDR1 and CDR2 from the germline V gene are LNHDA and SQIVND (reference sequence). The CDR3 here is CASSHRGSHQPQHF. In DNA form, the CDR3 reads TGTGCCAGTAGCCACAGGGGGAGTCATCAGCCCCAGCATTTT. Combining the CDR3 with reference TRBV19 and TRBJ1-5 gives the whole variable domain DGGITQSPKYLFRKEGQNVTLSCEQNLNHDAMYWYRQDPGQGLRLIYYSQIVNDFQKGDIAEGYSVSREKKESFPLTVTSAQKNPTAFYLCASSHRGSHQPQHFGDGTRLSIL.

This clonotype came up many times. The V and J genes are TRBV6-6 and TRBJ2-1; possibly TRBD1 for D (5 bases). V was pared by 0 bases and J by 2 bases, with 11 bases between. CDR1 MNHNY and CDR2 SVGAGI come from the germline V gene (reference sequence). The length of the CDR3 is 16 residues. CDR3 amino acids: CASSYSPRDPYNEQFF. The CDR3 DNA sequence: TGTGCCAGCAGTTACTCACCCAGGGATCCCTACAATGAGCAGTTCTTC.

CDR3 amino acids: CASSLGREKVSEQFF. DNA of the CDR3: TGTGCCAGCAGCTTAGGGCGGGAGAAAGTATCCGAGCAGTTCTTC. The chain recombines TRBV7-8 with TRBJ2-1; 7 bases match TRBD2. V trimming: 1 base; J trimming: 10 bases; junction bases outside the gene matches: 10. This CDR3 region has 15 residues. Germline V lookup: CDR1 SGHVS, CDR2 FQNEAQ. The entire variable domain, with the rest obtained from reference TRBV7-8 and TRBJ2-1, is as follows: GAGVSQSPRYKVAKRGQDVALRCDPISGHVSLFWYQQALGQGPEFLTYFQNEAQLDKSGLPSDRFFAERPEGSVSTLKIQRTQQEDSAVYLCASSLGREKVSEQFFGPGTRLTVL.

This clonotype has just a few counts. Being one base from a much bigger clone, this may be a read error. This chain joins TRBV5-1 and TRBJ2-7, with D possibly matching TRBD1 (5 bases). CDR1 is SGHRS, CDR2 YFSETQ, per germline. V lost 1 base, J lost 7 bases, and 21 bases lay in between. This CDR3 region has 16 residues. Written as DNA, the CDR3 is TGCGCCAGCAGCTTGATTGGGGCCTGGAACTACAATGAGCAGTACTTC. It is translated as CASSLIGAWNYNEQYF. The full variable domain, in which reference TRBV5-1 and TRBJ2-7 provide the parts outside the CDR3, is KAGVTQTPRYLIKTRGQQVTLSCSPISGHRSVSWYQQTPGQGLQFLFEYFSETQRNKGNFPGRFSGRQFSNSRSEMNVSTLELGDSALYLCASSLIGAWNYNEQYFGPGTRLTVT.